This T cell receptor (beta chain) originates from a study of blood T cells in healthy people across ages. A remark on this clonotype: Its antigen is currently unknown.

Using a J-beta primer mix together with a sample-barcoded 5' primer, a second PCR was run for about 6 to 12 cycles. One entry per CDR3 protein results from TCRdb running MiXCR on the 5' RACE reads. Of approximately 1,000,000 distinct CDR3 sequences listed, more than 30% were seen once; the top ten hold 10% to 15%. Regarding the study as a whole: Observed TCR beta diversity per million T cells went down as age went up. This fall followed a roughly linear course with age. A greater number of naive CD4+ cells and higher diversity distinguished long-lived donors from aged donors. No conclusive comparison of naive versus antigen-experienced cells was possible with unsorted PBMCs.

The receptor comes from a young man in good health. What was sequenced was blood.

This CDR3 reads CASSKDLELAGGYNEQFF. CDR3 in DNA: TGTGCCAGCAGCAAAGATCTCGAACTAGCGGGAGGATACAATGAGCAGTTCTTC. The chain recombines TRBV21-1 with TRBJ2-1; the table names TRBD2, a call not compared with the DNA. TRBV21-1 is designated a pseudogene. CDR3 length equals 18 residues.